This record looks at one TCR beta chain sequence and its context. The antigen is undetermined. The data were obtained in a study of cytomegalovirus exposure and HLA in healthy donors. As for the study in general: Unique TCRs from HLA-typed donors, roughly 89 million of them, were held in an early data release. General study findings and limits: One cluster of highly shared sequence variants probably arose as a sequencing artifact. What a later analysis reportedly showed was that an Asian-associated ancestry cluster had fewer N-insertions than the approximately 700-donor mean.

At sampling all donors were nominally healthy, likely with unrecorded immune exposures. The PCR was carried out with 60 Vbeta primers and 13 Jbeta primers. The protocol was immunoSEQ multiplex PCR, while the TCRdb copy is restricted to in-frame clones and leaves out a portion. This sample has 180,000 or so clones, with roughly 9.4% found just once. Germline V gene sequence: CDR1 SGHDT, CDR2 YYEEEE. The CDR3 totals 14 residues. The chain links TRBV5-6 to TRBJ2-5, with D possibly TRBD2 on 6 matching bases. The J call is doubtful: the DNA matches TRBJ2-7 better. Material: PBMCs. The origin of this receptor is a woman aged 25 to 39 in good health and CMV-seropositive. The DNA of the CDR3 is TGTGCCAGCAGCTTCTCGGGGGTTGGCTACGAGCAGTACTTC. Its protein is CASSFSGVGYEQYF.